This T cell receptor (beta chain) was sequenced during a study of blood T cell repertoires in COVID-19. Libraries were prepared by immunoSEQ multiplex PCR; TCRdb keeps only in-frame clonotypes and omits some of them. Here the sample spans 150,000 to 200,000 clones, roughly 84% being singletons. Seattle cases were enrolled at active infection and followed longitudinally. The CDR3 is made up of 13 amino acids. Unmatched junction bases numbered 2, after V lost 6 bases and J lost 5 bases. Sequenced sample: peripheral blood. The sequence was obtained from a woman aged 35 to 49 with COVID-19, enrolled during active disease. The chain joins TRBV12-3 or TRBV12-4 to TRBJ1-4; 8 nucleotides line up with TRBD1. The CDR3: CASSDRGNEKLFF. CDR3 coding DNA: TGTGCCAGCAGCGACAGGGGAAATGAAAAACTGTTTTTT.